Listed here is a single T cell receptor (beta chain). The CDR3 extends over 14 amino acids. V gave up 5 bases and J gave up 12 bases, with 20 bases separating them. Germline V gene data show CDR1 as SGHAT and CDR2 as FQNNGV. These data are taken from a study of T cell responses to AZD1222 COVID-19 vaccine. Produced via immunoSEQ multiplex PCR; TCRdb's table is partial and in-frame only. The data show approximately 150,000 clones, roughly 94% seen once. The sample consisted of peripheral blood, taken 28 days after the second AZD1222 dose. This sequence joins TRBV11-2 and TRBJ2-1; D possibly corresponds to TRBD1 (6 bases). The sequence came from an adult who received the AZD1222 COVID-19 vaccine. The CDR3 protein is CASSQRNGVGGQFF. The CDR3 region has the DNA TGTGCCAGCAGCCAACGGAACGGGGTAGGGGGGCAGTTCTTC.